The 15 T cell receptor beta chains presented below share a single source sample, sequenced in a study of blood T cell repertoires in COVID-19. Measured with immunoSEQ multiplex PCR; TCRdb has only the in-frame clones, and not every one. Of about 280,000 clones in the sample, 75% to 95% were seen once. Sequencing input: PBMCs or T cells enriched from blood (not recorded which). The receptors were gathered from a man aged 35 to 55 who had been exposed to COVID-19.

V and J are TRBV7-3 and TRBJ2-1, with D maybe TRBD1 (6 bases). V gave up 0 bases and J gave up 6 bases, with 6 bases separating them. CDR3 size: 13 residues. From germline, CDR1 is SGHTA and CDR2 FQGTGA. The CDR3 spells CASSLTGANEQFF. The CDR3 coding sequence is TGTGCCAGCAGCTTAACGGGGGCCAATGAGCAGTTCTTC.

The rearrangement uses TRBV2 and TRBJ2-3; TRBD1 matches 7 bases. Germline V CDR1 and CDR2: SNHLY, FYNNEI. CDR3 length: 14 amino acids. V was pared by 4 bases and J by 1 base, with 2 bases of the junction left unmatched. DNA of the CDR3: TGTGCCAGCAGTGGGGACAGCCGCACAGATACGCAGTATTTT. This sequence encodes CASSGDSRTDTQYF.

V is TRBV7-9 and J is TRBJ1-1; D ambiguous. Germline V gene sequence: CDR1 SEHNR, CDR2 FQNEAQ (reference sequence). Between the trimmed V and J ends, which lost 10 bases and 1 base, there was a span of 13 bases. This CDR3 region has 13 residues. This chain's CDR3 is CAIPKGGNTEAFF. The CDR3 coding sequence is TGTGCCATCCCAAAGGGAGGGAACACTGAAGCTTTCTTT.

The genes are TRBV11-2 and TRBJ1-1; no definite D call. CDR1 is SGHAT, CDR2 FQNNGV, per germline. The CDR3 spans 11 residues. V lost 5 bases to trimming and J lost 8 bases, with 9 bases between them. DNA for the CDR3: TGTGCCAGCAGCCAATACATAGAAGCTTTCTTT. The encoded protein is CASSQYIEAFF.

This clone was recorded once. The genes are TRBV7-9 and TRBJ1-2; D is unclear. Trimming pared 1 base from V and 2 bases from J, leaving 17 bases between. This CDR3 is built from 17 residues. The germline CDR1 and CDR2 sequences are SEHNR and FQNEAQ (reference sequence). The CDR3 reads CASSLDGDLQMNYGYTF. CDR3 bases: TGTGCCAGCAGCTTAGACGGGGATCTACAGATGAACTATGGCTACACCTTC.

This clone was seen more than once but under ten times. The V and J genes are TRBV7-9 and TRBJ2-3; tentatively, D is TRBD2 (6 bases). CDR3 length equals 16 residues. The V gene's germline CDR1 is SEHNR and CDR2 FQNEAQ (reference sequence). Trimming removed 0 bases from V and 8 bases from J, with 18 bases in between. CDR3 residues: CASSLAYGGAGGTQYF. CDR3 in DNA: TGTGCCAGCAGCTTAGCCTACGGAGGGGCCGGGGGTACGCAGTATTTT.

This chain joins TRBV3-1 (or the pseudogene TRBV3-2) and TRBJ2-3; D is possibly TRBD2 (5 bases). Germline CDR1 and CDR2: LGHDT and YNNKEL (reference sequence). CDR3 size: 11 residues. Trimming removed 0 bases at V and 12 bases at J, with 7 bases between. The CDR3 bases are TGTGCCAGCAGCCAAGAACGGGATCAGTATTTT. Its protein product is CASSQERDQYF.

In this sample, this clone turned up once. The genes are TRBV24-1 and TRBJ1-5, with D maybe TRBD1 (5 bases). Trimming stripped 5 bases from V and 0 bases from J, with 10 bases between. This CDR3 contains 15 residues. Germline lookup yields CDR1 KGHDR and CDR2 SFDVKD. The CDR3 nucleotides are TGTGCCACCAGTGGTCAGGGTCCTAGCAATCAGCCCCAGCATTTT. It yields the protein CATSGQGPSNQPQHF.

This clone appeared a single time. The chain joins TRBV9 to TRBJ2-2; 7 positions agree with TRBD1. Germline-derived CDR1 and CDR2 are SGDLS and YYNGEE. Germline trimming cut 0 bases from V and 2 bases from J; bases unmatched to any gene: 7. CDR3 length: 17 amino acids. CDR3 coding DNA: TGTGCCAGCAGCGTAGGATGGGGGACAGTCAACACCGGGGAGCTGTTTTTT. Amino acid sequence: CASSVGWGTVNTGELFF.

The rearrangement uses TRBV19 and TRBJ2-2; 8 bases are a match to TRBD1. V lost 7 bases to trimming and J lost 5 bases; unmatched junction nucleotides: 6. CDR3 length: 14 residues. Germline V gene sequence: CDR1 LNHDA, CDR2 SQIVND (reference sequence). The CDR3, as DNA: TGTGCCAGTATTGGACAGGGTGATACCGGGGAGCTGTTTTTT. Encoded protein: CASIGQGDTGELFF.

The chain employs TRBV10-3 and TRBJ2-7; TRBD2 agrees at 8 bases. Germline CDR1 is ENHRY and CDR2 is SYGVKD. There are 15 residues in the CDR3. V gave up 3 bases and J gave up 2 bases; unmatched junction bases: 6. The CDR3 sequence is CAISDSGGEAYEQYF. The CDR3 nucleotides read TGTGCCATCAGTGATTCCGGGGGGGAGGCCTACGAGCAGTACTTC.

This clone was seen just once. This chain joins TRBV28 and TRBJ1-5, with 12 bases that match TRBD1. The CDR3 length is 15 residues. Trimming took 6 bases from V and 6 from J; bases not matched to a gene: 6. Germline V gene sequence: CDR1 MDHEN, CDR2 SYDVKM. CDR3 amino acids: CASRPGTGGGQPQHF. CDR3 nucleotide sequence: TGTGCCAGCAGGCCCGGGACAGGGGGCGGTCAGCCCCAGCATTTT.

This chain links TRBV10-3 with TRBJ1-5; D call uncertain. This CDR3 has 13 amino acids. Germline V gene sequence: CDR1 ENHRY, CDR2 SYGVKD. The V end lost 10 bases, the J end lost 4 bases, and 14 bases lay between the germline ends. CDR3 region: CATEEPGNQPQHF. The CDR3 DNA follows: TGTGCCACAGAAGAGCCAGGAAATCAGCCCCAGCATTTT.

The chain combines TRBV28 with TRBJ1-2, with a weak D call TRBD1 (6 bases). This CDR3 has 16 residues. In germline, CDR1 is MDHEN, CDR2 SYDVKM. The V end was cut by 3 bases, the J end by 0 bases, with 14 bases between. CDR3 region: CASSFARGPTNYGYTF. For the CDR3, the DNA is TGTGCCAGCAGTTTTGCCAGGGGCCCGACTAACTATGGCTACACCTTC.

V gene TRBV4-1 combines with J gene TRBJ2-1; D may be TRBD2 (6 bases). Looked up from germline, CDR1 is MGHRA and CDR2 is YSYEKL. This CDR3 is 15 amino acids long. Trimming took 4 bases from V and 4 from J, leaving 14 bases between them. CDR3: CASSPLGGKYNEQFF. CDR3 nucleotide sequence: TGCGCCAGCAGCCCGCTCGGCGGGAAGTACAATGAGCAGTTCTTC.